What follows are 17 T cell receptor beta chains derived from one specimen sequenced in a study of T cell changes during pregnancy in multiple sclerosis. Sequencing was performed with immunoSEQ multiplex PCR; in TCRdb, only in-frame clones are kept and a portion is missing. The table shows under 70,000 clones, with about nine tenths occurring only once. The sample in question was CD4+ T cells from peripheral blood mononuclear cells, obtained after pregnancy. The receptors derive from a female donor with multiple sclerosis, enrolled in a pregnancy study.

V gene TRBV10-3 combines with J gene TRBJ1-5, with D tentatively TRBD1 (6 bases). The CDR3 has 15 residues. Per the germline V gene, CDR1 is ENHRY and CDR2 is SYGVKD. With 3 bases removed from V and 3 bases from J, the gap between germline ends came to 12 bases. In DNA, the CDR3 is TGTGCCATCAGTGACCCTGACAGGTCCAATCAGCCCCAGCATTTT. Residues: CAISDPDRSNQPQHF.

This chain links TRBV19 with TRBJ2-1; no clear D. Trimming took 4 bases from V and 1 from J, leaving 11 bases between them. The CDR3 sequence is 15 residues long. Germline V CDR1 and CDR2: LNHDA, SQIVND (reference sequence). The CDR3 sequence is CASSTKRPSYNEQFF. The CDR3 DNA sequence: TGTGCCAGTAGTACCAAGCGTCCTTCCTACAATGAGCAGTTCTTC.

The CDR3 bases are TGTGCCAGCTCACCAAGACAGGCCACAGATACGCAGTATTTT. Translated: CASSPRQATDTQYF. V usage is TRBV18 and J usage is TRBJ2-3; possibly TRBD1 for D (6 bases). The CDR3 is 14 residues long. V was clipped by 2 bases and J by 2 bases, with 8 bases between them. Germline loops: CDR1 KGHSH, CDR2 LQKENI.

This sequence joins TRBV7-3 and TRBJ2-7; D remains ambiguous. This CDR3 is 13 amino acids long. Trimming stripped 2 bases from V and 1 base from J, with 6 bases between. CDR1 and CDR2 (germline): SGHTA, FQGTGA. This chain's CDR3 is CASSLASSYEQYF. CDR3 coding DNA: TGTGCCAGCAGCTTAGCGAGTTCCTACGAGCAGTACTTC.

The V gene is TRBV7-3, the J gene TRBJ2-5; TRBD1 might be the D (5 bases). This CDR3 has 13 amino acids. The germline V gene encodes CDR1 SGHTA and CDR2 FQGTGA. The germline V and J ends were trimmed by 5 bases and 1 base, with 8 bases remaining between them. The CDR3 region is CASSLDSQETQYF. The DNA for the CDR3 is TGTGCCAGCAGCCTTGACAGCCAAGAGACCCAGTACTTC. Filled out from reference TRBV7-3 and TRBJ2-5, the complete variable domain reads GAGVSQTPSNKVTEKGKYVELRCDPISGHTALYWYRQSLGQGPEFLIYFQGTGAADDSGLPNDRFFAVRPEGSVSTLKIQRTERGDSAVYLCASSLDSQETQYFGPGTRLLVL.

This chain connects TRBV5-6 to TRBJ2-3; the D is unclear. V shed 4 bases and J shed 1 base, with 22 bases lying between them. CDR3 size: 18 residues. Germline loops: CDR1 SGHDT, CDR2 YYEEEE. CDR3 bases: TGTGCCAGCAGCGATTCCTATTACCGGGTCCGGGGCACAGATACGCAGTATTTT. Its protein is CASSDSYYRVRGTDTQYF.

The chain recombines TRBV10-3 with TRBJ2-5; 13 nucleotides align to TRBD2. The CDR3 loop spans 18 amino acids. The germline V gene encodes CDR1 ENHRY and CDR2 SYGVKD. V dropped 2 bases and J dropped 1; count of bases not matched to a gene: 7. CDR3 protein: CAISEPGLAGPFQETQYF. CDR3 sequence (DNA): TGTGCCATCAGTGAGCCGGGACTAGCGGGGCCCTTCCAAGAGACCCAGTACTTC.

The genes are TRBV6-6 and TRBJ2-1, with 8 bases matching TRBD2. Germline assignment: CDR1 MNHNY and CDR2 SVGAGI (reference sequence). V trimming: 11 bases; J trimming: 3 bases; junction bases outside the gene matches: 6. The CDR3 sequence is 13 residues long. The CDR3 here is CASGGGNYNEQFF. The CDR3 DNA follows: TGTGCCTCCGGGGGGGGGAACTACAATGAGCAGTTCTTC.

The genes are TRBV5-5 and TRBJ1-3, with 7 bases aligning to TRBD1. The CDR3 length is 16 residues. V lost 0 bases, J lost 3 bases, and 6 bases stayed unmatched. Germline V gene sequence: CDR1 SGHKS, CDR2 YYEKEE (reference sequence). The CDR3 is CASSLGATGFGNTIYF. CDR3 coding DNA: TGTGCCAGCAGCTTGGGGGCGACAGGGTTTGGAAACACCATATATTTT.

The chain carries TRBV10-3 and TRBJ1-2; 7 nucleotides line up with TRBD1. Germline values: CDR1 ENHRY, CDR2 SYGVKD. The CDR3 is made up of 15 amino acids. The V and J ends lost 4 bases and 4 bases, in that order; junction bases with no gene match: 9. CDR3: CAISALRDRIYGYTF. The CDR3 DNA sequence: TGTGCCATCAGTGCCCTACGGGACAGAATCTATGGCTACACCTTC.

The CDR3 reads CASRDRGMGEKLFF. In DNA, the CDR3 is TGTGCCAGTAGGGATAGGGGGATGGGTGAAAAACTGTTTTTT. J is TRBJ1-4 and V is TRBV19, with D possibly TRBD1 on 6 matching bases. Germline V lookup: CDR1 LNHDA, CDR2 SQIVND (reference sequence). The V end lost 6 bases, the J end lost 7 bases, and 15 bases lay between the germline ends. CDR3 length: 14 amino acids. The full variable domain, in which reference TRBV19 and TRBJ1-4 provide the parts outside the CDR3, is DGGITQSPKYLFRKEGQNVTLSCEQNLNHDAMYWYRQDPGQGLRLIYYSQIVNDFQKGDIAEGYSVSREKKESFPLTVTSAQKNPTAFYLCASRDRGMGEKLFFGSGTQLSVL.

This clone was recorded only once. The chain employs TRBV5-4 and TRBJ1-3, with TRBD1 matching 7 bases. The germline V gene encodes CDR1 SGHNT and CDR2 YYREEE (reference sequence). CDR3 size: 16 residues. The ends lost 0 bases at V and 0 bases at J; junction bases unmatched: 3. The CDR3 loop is CASSLAGQTSGNTIYF. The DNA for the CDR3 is TGTGCCAGCAGCTTGGCGGGACAGACCTCTGGAAACACCATATATTTT.

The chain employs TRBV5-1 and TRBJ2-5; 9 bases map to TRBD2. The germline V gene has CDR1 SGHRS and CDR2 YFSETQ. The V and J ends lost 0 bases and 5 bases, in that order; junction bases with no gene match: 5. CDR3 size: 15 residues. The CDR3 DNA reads TGCGCCAGCAGCTTGGGACTAGCGGAATGGGAGACCCAGTACTTC. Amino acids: CASSLGLAEWETQYF.

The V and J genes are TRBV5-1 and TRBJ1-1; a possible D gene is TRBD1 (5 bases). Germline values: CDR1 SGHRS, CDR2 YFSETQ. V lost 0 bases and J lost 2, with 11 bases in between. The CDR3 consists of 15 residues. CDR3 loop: CASSLAGTHNTEAFF. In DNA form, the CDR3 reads TGCGCCAGCAGCTTGGCCGGGACTCACAACACTGAAGCTTTCTTT.

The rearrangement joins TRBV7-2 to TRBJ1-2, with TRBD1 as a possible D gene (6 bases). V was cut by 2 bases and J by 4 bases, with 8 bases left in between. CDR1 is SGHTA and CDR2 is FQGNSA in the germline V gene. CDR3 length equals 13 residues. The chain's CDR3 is CASSLRGTYGYTF. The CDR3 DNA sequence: TGTGCCAGCAGCTTAAGGGGGACCTATGGCTACACCTTC.

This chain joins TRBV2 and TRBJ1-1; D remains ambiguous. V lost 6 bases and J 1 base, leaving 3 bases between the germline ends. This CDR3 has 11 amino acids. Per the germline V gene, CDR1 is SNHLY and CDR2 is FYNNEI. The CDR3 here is CASSQNTEAFF. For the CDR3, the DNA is TGTGCCAGCAGCCAGAACACTGAAGCTTTCTTT.

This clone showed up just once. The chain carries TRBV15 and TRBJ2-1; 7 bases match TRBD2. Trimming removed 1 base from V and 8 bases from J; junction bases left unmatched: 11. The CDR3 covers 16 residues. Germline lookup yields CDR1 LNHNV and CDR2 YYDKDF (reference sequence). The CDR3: CATSRAGRGVEYEQFF. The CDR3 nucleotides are TGTGCCACCAGCAGAGCCGGTCGGGGGGTTGAGTATGAGCAGTTCTTC.